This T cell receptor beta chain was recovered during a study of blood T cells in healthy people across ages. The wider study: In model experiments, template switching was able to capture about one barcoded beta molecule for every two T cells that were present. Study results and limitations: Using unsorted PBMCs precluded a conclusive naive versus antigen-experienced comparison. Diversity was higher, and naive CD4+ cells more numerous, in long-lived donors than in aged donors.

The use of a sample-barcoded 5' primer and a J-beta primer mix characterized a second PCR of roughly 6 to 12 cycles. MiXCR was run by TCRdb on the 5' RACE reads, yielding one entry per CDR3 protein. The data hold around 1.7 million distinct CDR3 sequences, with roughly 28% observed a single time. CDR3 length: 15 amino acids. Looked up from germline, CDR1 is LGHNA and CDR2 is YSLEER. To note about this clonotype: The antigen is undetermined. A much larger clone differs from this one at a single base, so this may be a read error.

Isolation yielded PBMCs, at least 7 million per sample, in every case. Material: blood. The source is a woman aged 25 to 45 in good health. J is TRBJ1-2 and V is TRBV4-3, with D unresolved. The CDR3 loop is CASSQEANPNYDYTF. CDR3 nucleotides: TGCGCCAGCAGCCAAGAGGCCAACCCTAACTATGACTACACCTTC.